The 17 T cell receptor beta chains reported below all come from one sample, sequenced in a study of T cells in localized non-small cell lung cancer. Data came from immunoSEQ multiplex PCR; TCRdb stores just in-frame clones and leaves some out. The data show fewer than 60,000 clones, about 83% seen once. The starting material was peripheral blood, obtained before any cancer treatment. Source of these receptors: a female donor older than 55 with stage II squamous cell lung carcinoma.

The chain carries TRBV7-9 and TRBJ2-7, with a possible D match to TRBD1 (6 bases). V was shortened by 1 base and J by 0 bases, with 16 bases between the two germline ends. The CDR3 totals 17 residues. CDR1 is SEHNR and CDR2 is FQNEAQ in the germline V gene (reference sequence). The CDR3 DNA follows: TGTGCCAGCAGCTTAGGGGGAATGGGGGACACCTCCTACGAGCAGTACTTC. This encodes CASSLGGMGDTSYEQYF.

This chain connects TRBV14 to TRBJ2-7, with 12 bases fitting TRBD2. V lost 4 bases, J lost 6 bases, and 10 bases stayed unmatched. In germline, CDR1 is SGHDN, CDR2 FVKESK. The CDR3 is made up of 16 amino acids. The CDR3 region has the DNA TGTGCCAGCAGCCCAGGACTAGCGGGGTCAACCATCGAGCAGTACTTC. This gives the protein CASSPGLAGSTIEQYF. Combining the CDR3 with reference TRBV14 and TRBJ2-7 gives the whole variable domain EAGVTQFPSHSVIEKGQTVTLRCDPISGHDNLYWYRRVMGKEIKFLLHFVKESKQDESGMPNNRFLAERTGGTYSTLKVQPAELEDSGVYFCASSPGLAGSTIEQYFGPGTRLTVT.

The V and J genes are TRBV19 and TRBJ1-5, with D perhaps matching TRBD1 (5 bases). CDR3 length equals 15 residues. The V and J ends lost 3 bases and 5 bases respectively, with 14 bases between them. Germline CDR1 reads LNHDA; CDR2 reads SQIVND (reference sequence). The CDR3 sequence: CASSIEGARDQPQHF. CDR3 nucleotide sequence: TGTGCCAGTAGTATTGAGGGCGCCAGGGATCAGCCCCAGCATTTT. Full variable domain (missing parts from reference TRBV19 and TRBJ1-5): DGGITQSPKYLFRKEGQNVTLSCEQNLNHDAMYWYRQDPGQGLRLIYYSQIVNDFQKGDIAEGYSVSREKKESFPLTVTSAQKNPTAFYLCASSIEGARDQPQHFGDGTRLSIL.

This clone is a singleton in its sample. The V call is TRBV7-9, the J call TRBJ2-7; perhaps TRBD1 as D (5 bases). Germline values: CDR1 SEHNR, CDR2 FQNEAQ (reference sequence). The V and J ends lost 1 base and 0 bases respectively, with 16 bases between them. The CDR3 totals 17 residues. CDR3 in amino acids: CASSLVVGAGSSYEQYF. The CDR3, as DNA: TGTGCCAGCAGCTTAGTAGTAGGGGCAGGAAGCTCCTACGAGCAGTACTTC.

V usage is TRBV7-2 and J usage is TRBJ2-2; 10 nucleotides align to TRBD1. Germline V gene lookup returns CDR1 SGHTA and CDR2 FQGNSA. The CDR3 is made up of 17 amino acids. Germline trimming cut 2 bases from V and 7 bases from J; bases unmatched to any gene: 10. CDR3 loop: CASSLWSTGGAGGELFF. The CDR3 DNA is TGTGCCAGCAGCTTATGGTCGACAGGGGGCGCCGGCGGGGAGCTGTTTTTT.

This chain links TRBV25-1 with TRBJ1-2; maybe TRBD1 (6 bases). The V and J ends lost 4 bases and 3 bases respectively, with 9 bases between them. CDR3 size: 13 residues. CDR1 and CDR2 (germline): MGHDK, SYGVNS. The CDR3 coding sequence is TGTGCCAGCAGTGGGACAGTACACTATGGCTACACCTTC. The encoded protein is CASSGTVHYGYTF.

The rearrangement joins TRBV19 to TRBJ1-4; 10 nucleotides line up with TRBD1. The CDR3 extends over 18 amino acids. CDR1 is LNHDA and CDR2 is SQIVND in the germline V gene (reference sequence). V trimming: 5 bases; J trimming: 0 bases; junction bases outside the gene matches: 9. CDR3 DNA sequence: TGTGCCAGTAGTCGCCCGGACAGGGGGTCCTCAACTAATGAAAAACTGTTTTTT. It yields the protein CASSRPDRGSSTNEKLFF. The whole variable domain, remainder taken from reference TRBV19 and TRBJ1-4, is DGGITQSPKYLFRKEGQNVTLSCEQNLNHDAMYWYRQDPGQGLRLIYYSQIVNDFQKGDIAEGYSVSREKKESFPLTVTSAQKNPTAFYLCASSRPDRGSSTNEKLFFGSGTQLSVL.

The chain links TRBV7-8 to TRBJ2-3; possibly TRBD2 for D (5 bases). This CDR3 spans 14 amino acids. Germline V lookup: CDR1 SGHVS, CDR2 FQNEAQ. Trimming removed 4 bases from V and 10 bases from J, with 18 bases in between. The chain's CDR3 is CASSSPGSLAAQYF. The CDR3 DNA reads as TGTGCCAGCAGCTCCCCGGGCTCCCTAGCCGCGCAGTATTTT.

CDR3 coding DNA: TGCAGCGTTGGAGCCCAGTACTTC. This gives the protein CSVGAQYF. The chain carries TRBV29-1 and TRBJ2-5; D not resolved. The germline V gene encodes CDR1 SQVTM and CDR2 ANQGSEA. The CDR3 is 8 residues long. V shed 4 bases and J shed 9 bases, with 3 bases lying between them.

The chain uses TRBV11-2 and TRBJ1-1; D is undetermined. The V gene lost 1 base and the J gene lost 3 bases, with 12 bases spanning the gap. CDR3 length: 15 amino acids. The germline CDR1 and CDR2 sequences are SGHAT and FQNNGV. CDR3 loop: CASSLAGGGDTEAFF. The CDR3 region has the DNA TGTGCCAGCAGCTTAGCAGGCGGAGGAGACACTGAAGCTTTCTTT.

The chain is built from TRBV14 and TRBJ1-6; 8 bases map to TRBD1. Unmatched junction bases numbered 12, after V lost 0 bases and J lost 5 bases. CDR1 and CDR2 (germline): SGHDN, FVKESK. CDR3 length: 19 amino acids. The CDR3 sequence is CASSQDFGTTGGHNSPLHF. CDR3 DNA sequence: TGTGCCAGCAGCCAAGACTTCGGGACTACAGGGGGGCATAATTCACCCCTCCACTTT.

CDR3 amino acids: CASTSRGGDTGELFF. CDR3 nucleotides: TGTGCCAGCACCTCCAGGGGGGGCGACACCGGGGAGCTGTTTTTT. The gene calls are TRBV7-9 and TRBJ2-2, with D perhaps matching TRBD1 or TRBD2 (7 bases each). Germline values: CDR1 SEHNR, CDR2 FQNEAQ (reference sequence). This CDR3 contains 15 residues. The V gene lost 7 bases and the J gene lost 3 bases, with 15 bases spanning the gap.

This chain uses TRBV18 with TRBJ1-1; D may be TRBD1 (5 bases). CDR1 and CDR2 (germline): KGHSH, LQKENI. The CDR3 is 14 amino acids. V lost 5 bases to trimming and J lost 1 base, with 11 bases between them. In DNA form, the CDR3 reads TGTGCCAGCTCAAGGGACTCCTCGAACACTGAAGCTTTCTTT. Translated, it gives CASSRDSSNTEAFF.

CDR3 sequence reads: CASSLSVLYEQYF. The CDR3, as DNA: TGTGCCAGCAGCTTATCGGTCTTATACGAGCAGTACTTC. The rearrangement links TRBV7-8 to TRBJ2-7; D is uncertain. The CDR3 has 13 residues. The V and J ends lost 2 bases and 4 bases respectively, with 9 bases between them. Germline CDR1 reads SGHVS; CDR2 reads FQNEAQ.

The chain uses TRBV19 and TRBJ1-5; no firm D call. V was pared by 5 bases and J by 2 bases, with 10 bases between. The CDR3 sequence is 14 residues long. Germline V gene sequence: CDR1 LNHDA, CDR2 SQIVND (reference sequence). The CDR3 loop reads CASSERGGNQPQHF. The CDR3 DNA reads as TGTGCCAGTAGTGAGCGCGGGGGCAATCAGCCCCAGCATTTT.

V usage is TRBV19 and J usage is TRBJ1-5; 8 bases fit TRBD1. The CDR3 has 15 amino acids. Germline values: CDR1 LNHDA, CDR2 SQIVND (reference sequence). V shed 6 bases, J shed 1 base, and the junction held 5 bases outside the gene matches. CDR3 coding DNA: TGTGCCAGTAGAACGACAGGGGCCAGCAATCAGCCCCAGCATTTT. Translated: CASRTTGASNQPQHF.

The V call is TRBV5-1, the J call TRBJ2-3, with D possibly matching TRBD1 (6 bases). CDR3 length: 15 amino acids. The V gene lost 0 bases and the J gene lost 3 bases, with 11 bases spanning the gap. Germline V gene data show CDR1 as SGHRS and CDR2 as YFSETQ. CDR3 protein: CASSLEGTPTDTQYF. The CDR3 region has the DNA TGCGCCAGCAGCTTGGAGGGGACACCAACAGATACGCAGTATTTT.